This is a list of T cell receptor beta chains from one sample in a study of cytomegalovirus exposure and HLA in healthy donors. The table came from immunoSEQ multiplex PCR; TCRdb's copy has only in-frame clones and leaves some out. This sample has more than 85,000 clones; roughly 80% occur once, and the top ten carry 1% to 1.5%. Sample: PBMCs. These receptors came from a woman between 25 and 40 years old in good health and CMV-seronegative. The CDR3 runs from the conserved cysteine through the conserved F or W. D genes are given only for firm matches.

D	J	length	V	CDR3
NA	TRBJ1-2	14	TRBV5-8	CASSLYAGSYGYTF
NA	TRBJ1-1	13	TRBV18	CASSADRNTEAFF
NA	TRBJ1-5	13	TRBV6-1	CASSGDSNQPQHF
TRBD1	TRBJ2-2	14	TRBV6-6	CASSRDRATGELFF
NA	TRBJ2-2	15	TRBV30	CAWYHWAWRGGELFF
TRBD2	TRBJ2-2	16	TRBV6-5	CASSYSGTSALGELFF
NA	TRBJ1-1	15	TRBV4-1	CASSQSVRGNTEAFF
NA	TRBJ1-1	13	TRBV29-1	CSVEGTRGTEAFF
NA	TRBJ2-7	15	TRBV4-3	CASSQLLDSSYEQYF
NA	TRBJ1-1	13	TRBV29-1	CSVEAFRDTEAFF
TRBD1	TRBJ1-1	15	TRBV5-1	CASSSSGTGNTEAFF
TRBD1	TRBJ1-1	13	TRBV7-3	CASSVDRGTEAFF